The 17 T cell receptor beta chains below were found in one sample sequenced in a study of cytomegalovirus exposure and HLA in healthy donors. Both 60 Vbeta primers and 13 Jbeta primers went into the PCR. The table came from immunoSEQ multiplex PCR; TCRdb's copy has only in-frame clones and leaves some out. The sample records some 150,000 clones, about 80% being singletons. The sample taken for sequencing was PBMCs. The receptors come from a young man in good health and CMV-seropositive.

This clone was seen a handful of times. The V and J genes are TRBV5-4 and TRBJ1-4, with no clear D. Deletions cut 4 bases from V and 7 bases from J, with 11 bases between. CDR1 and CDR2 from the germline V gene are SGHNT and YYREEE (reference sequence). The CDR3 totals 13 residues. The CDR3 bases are TGTGCCAGCAGCCCCGGACGGGGTGAAAAACTGTTTTTT. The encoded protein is CASSPGRGEKLFF.

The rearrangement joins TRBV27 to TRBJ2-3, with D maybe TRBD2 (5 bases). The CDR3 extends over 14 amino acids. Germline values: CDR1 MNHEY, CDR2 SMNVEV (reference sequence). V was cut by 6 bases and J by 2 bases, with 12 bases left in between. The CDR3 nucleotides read TGTGCCAGCAGCCCCGCGGGCAACACAGATACGCAGTATTTT. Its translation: CASSPAGNTDTQYF.

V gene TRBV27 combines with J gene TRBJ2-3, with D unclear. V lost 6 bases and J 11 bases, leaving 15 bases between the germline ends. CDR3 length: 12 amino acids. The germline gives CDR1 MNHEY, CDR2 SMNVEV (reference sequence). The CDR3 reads CASSPTPCQQYF. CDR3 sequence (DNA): TGTGCCAGCAGCCCTACCCCCTGCCAGCAGTATTTT.

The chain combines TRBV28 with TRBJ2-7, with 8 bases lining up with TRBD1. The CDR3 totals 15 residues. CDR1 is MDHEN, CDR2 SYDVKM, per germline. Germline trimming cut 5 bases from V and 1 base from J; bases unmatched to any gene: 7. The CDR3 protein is CASSATRTGSYEQYF. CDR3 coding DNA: TGTGCCAGCAGTGCAACCCGGACAGGGTCCTACGAGCAGTACTTC. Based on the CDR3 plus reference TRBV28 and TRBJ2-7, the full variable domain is DVKVTQSSRYLVKRTGEKVFLECVQDMDHENMFWYRQDPGLGLRLIYFSYDVKMKEKGDIPEGYSVSREKKERFSLILESASTNQTSMYLCASSATRTGSYEQYFGPGTRLTVT.

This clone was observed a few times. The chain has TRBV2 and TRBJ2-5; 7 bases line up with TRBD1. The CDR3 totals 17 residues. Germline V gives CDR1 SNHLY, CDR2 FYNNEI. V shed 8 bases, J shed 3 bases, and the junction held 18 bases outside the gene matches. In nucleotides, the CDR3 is TGTGCCAGCGCCCCCGAGGTCAGGGGGTTTCAAAAAGAGACCCAGTACTTC. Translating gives CASAPEVRGFQKETQYF.

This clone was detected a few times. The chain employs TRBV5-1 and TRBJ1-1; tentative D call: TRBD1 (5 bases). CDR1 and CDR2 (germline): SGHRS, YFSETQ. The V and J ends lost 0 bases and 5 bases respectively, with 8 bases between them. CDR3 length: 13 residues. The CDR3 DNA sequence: TGCGCCAGCAGCTTGGAAGGGGCTACTGAAGCTTTCTTT. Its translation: CASSLEGATEAFF.

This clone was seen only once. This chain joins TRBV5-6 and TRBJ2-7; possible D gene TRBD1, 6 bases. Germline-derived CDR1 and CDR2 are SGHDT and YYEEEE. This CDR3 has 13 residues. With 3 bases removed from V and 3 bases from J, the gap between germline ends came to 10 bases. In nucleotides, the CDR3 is TGTGCCAGCAGCTGGGCACAGGGCTACGAGCAGTACTTC. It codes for CASSWAQGYEQYF.

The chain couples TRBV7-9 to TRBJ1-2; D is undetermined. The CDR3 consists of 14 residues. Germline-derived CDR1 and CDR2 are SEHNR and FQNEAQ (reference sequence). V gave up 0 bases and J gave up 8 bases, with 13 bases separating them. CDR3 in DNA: TGTGCCAGCAGCTTAGCCGCTCGGGGTGAAGGCTACACCTTC. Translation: CASSLAARGEGYTF.

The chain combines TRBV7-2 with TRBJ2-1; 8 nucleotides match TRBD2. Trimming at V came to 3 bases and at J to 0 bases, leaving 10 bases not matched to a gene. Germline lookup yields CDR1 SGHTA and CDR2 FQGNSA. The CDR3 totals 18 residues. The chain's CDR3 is CASSFTGGPWDSYNEQFF. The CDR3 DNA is TGTGCCAGCAGCTTCACGGGAGGGCCGTGGGACTCCTACAATGAGCAGTTCTTC.

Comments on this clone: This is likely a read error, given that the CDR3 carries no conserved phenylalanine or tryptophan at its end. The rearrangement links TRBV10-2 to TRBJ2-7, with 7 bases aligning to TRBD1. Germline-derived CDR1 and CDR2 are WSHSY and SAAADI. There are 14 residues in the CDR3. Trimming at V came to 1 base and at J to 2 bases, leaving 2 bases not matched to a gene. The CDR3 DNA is TGCGCCAGCAGTGAGTTCCAGGGGGCCTACGAGCAGTACCTC. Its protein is CASSEFQGAYEQYL.

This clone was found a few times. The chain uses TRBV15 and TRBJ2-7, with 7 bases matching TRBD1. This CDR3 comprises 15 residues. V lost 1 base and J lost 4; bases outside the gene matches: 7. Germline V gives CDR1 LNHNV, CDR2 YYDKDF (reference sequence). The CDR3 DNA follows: TGTGCCACCAGCAGAGGCCCCGGGACAGATTACGAGCAGTACTTC. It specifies CATSRGPGTDYEQYF.

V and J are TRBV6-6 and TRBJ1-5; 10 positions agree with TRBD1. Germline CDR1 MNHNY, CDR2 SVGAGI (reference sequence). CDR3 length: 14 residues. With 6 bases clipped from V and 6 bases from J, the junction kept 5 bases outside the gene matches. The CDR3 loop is CASSGQGVTQPQHF. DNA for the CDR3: TGTGCCAGCAGCGGACAGGGGGTAACTCAGCCCCAGCATTTT.

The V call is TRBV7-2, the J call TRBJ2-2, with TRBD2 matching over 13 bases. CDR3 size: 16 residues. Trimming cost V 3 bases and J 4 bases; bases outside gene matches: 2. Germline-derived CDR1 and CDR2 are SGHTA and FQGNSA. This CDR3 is CASSLGLAGFTGELFF. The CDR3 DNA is TGTGCCAGCAGCTTGGGACTAGCGGGGTTCACCGGGGAGCTGTTTTTT.

The CDR3 region has the DNA TGTGCCAGCAGTGATACAGGGGGGCCTGGAAACACCATATATTTT. Its translation: CASSDTGGPGNTIYF. The V gene is TRBV25-1, the J gene TRBJ1-3; 8 bases match TRBD1. Per the germline V gene, CDR1 is MGHDK and CDR2 is SYGVNS. Trimming took 3 bases from V and 2 from J; bases not matched to a gene: 3. CDR3 length: 15 residues.

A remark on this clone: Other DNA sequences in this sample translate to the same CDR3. This CDR3 is CASSLGTAYEQYF. The CDR3 nucleotides are TGTGCCAGCAGTTTAGGGACAGCCTACGAGCAGTACTTC. J is TRBJ2-7 and V is TRBV27; 7 bases are a match to TRBD1. CDR3 length: 13 amino acids. V lost 2 bases, J lost 2 bases, and 0 bases stayed unmatched. Germline values: CDR1 MNHEY, CDR2 SMNVEV (reference sequence).

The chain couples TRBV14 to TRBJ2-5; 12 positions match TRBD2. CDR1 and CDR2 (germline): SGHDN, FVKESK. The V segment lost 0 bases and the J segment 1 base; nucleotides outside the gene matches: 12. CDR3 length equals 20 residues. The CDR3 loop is CASSQDARLAGGNFQETQYF. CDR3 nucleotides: TGTGCCAGCAGCCAAGATGCTCGGCTAGCGGGAGGGAATTTCCAAGAGACCCAGTACTTC.

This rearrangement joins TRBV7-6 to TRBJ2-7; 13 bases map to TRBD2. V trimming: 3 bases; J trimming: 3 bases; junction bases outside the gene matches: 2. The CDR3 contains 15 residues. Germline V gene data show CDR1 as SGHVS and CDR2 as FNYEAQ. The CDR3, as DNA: TGTGCCAGCAGCTTGGGACTAGCGGGGTTCTACGAGCAGTACTTC. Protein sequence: CASSLGLAGFYEQYF.